One sample yielded the 10 T cell receptor beta chains listed below, sequenced in a study of blood T cells in healthy people across ages. The authors ran a second PCR of about 7 to 11 cycles using a sample-barcoded 5' primer and a J-beta primer mix. MiXCR, applied by TCRdb to the 5' RACE reads, yields one record per CDR3 protein. The sample carries roughly 1,100,000 distinct CDR3 sequences, approximately 25% recorded once. The sample also formed part of further work on T cells of mothers and their children.

Sequenced sample: blood. These receptors were obtained from a girl aged 2-15 years in good health.

This clonotype was detected only a few times. V usage is TRBV5-6 and J usage is TRBJ2-3; D not certain. The germline gives CDR1 SGHDT, CDR2 YYEEEE. The CDR3 has 14 amino acids. V lost 0 bases, J lost 5 bases, and 10 bases lay in between. The DNA for the CDR3 is TGTGCCAGCAGCTTGGCGTCCACGCAAGATACGCAGTATTTT. Its translation: CASSLASTQDTQYF.

This clonotype was detected only a few times. This chain links TRBV28 with TRBJ1-1; D gene ambiguous. V was trimmed by 1 base and J by 4 bases, leaving 4 bases between them. The CDR3 loop spans 12 amino acids. Germline V gene sequence: CDR1 MDHEN, CDR2 SYDVKM. The CDR3 spells CASSLFVTEAFF. Written as DNA, the CDR3 is TGTGCCAGCAGTTTATTCGTCACTGAAGCTTTCTTT.

This clonotype was picked up a small number of times. The V and J genes are TRBV6-5 and TRBJ1-2, with D hard to call. The V gene's germline CDR1 is MNHEY and CDR2 SVGAGI. The CDR3 is made up of 13 amino acids. The V gene lost 4 bases and the J gene lost 8 bases, with 14 bases spanning the gap. The CDR3 here is CASSLTPGPGYTF. The CDR3 DNA is TGTGCCAGCAGTTTAACTCCCGGCCCGGGCTACACCTTC.

This clonotype was seen only a few times. The chain joins TRBV29-1 to TRBJ1-1; TRBD1 matches 8 bases. Germline loops: CDR1 SQVTM, CDR2 ANQGSEA. The CDR3 spans 15 residues. Trimming took 7 bases from V and 6 from J; bases not matched to a gene: 16. The CDR3 DNA follows: TGCAGCGCTACGGGACAGGCGAGCCCGAGCCCTGAAGCTTTCTTT. Translation: CSATGQASPSPEAFF.

This clonotype was seen more than once but under ten times. The rearrangement joins TRBV5-4 to TRBJ2-2; 14 bases are a match to TRBD2. V was clipped by 3 bases and J by 6 bases; unmatched bases: 4. The germline CDR1 and CDR2 sequences are SGHNT and YYREEE (reference sequence). This CDR3 is 16 amino acids long. Written as DNA, the CDR3 is TGTGCCAGCAGCTCCGGACTAGCGGGAGGATCCGGGGAGCTGTTTTTT. This codes for CASSSGLAGGSGELFF.

CDR3: CASSLYRPTSTDTQYF. Here the CDR3 DNA reads TGTGCCAGCAGCTTATACAGGCCCACTAGCACAGATACGCAGTATTTT. The chain links TRBV7-9 to TRBJ2-3; D is perhaps TRBD1 (5 bases). CDR1 SEHNR and CDR2 FQNEAQ come from the germline V gene (reference sequence). The CDR3 covers 16 residues. Trimming took off 2 bases at V and 0 bases at J, with 12 bases between the two ends.

The rearrangement links TRBV7-2 to TRBJ2-7; D not certain. This CDR3 spans 15 amino acids. V lost 1 base, J lost 4 bases, and 14 bases lay in between. Germline V CDR1 and CDR2: SGHTA, FQGNSA. Here the CDR3 reads CASSLVPPLGYEQYF. The DNA of the CDR3 is TGTGCCAGCAGCTTAGTGCCCCCACTGGGTTACGAGCAGTACTTC.

On this clonotype itself: Germline is not matched at one junction end, which may reflect a read error. This sequence joins TRBV11-2 and TRBJ1-2; D might be TRBD1 (6 bases). Looked up from germline, CDR1 is SGHAT and CDR2 is FQNNGV. The CDR3 runs 15 residues. This chain's CDR3 is CASSAARGAEGGYAF. The CDR3 coding sequence is TGTGCCAGCAGCGCGGCACGGGGGGCGGAAGGTGGCTACGCCTTC.

This chain joins TRBV27 and TRBJ2-7; D gene unclear. The ends were cut back, 3 bases at V and 1 base at J, with 7 bases in the middle. The germline gives CDR1 MNHEY, CDR2 SMNVEV (reference sequence). The CDR3 is 13 amino acids. The CDR3 sequence: CASSFSNSYEQYF. CDR3 DNA sequence: TGTGCCAGCAGTTTTTCAAATTCCTACGAGCAGTACTTC.

This clonotype has more than one count but fewer than ten. The V call is TRBV20-1, the J call TRBJ1-2; tentatively, D is TRBD1 (6 bases). With 3 bases removed from V and 5 bases from J, the gap between germline ends came to 19 bases. Looked up from germline, CDR1 is DFQATT and CDR2 is SNEGSKA (reference sequence). This CDR3 is 15 amino acids long. The CDR3 DNA reads as TGCAGTGCTAGCCACCTACAGGGAATGTGGTATGGCTACACCTTC. It encodes CSASHLQGMWYGYTF.